The T cell receptor beta chain under discussion was sequenced for a study of neurological immune-mediated disorders (dated by TCRdb to the late 2010s). Describing the broader study: Among the roughly 35 multiple sclerosis patients, around 31 had relapsing-remitting MS and 3 had secondary progressive MS. The study compared peripheral blood TCR-beta repertoires of HTLV-I-associated myelopathy (HAM/TSP) patients, multiple sclerosis patients and healthy controls using UMI-based sequencing. The approximately 110 TCR-beta libraries included longitudinal samples, technical triplicates and paired sorted CD4+ and CD8+ T-cell subsets alongside PBMC samples. Of the approximately 66 subjects in the cohort, some 15 were HAM/TSP patients, roughly 35 were multiple sclerosis patients, and some 20 were healthy controls. General conclusions and limits of the study: In a phylogenetic analysis, the repertoires of 18 out of 34 MS patients fell into a single cluster of related CDR3 sequences, pointing to a possible signature at the repertoire level. Across subjects, expanded clones never shared an identical CDR3 amino acid sequence, which suggests that the TCR-beta repertoires in every group were private. The MS cluster showed no association with clinical or MRI features, and the authors stated that larger cohorts are needed. TCR clonal expansion was highest in HAM/TSP patients and lowest in MS patients, with MS patients falling below even healthy controls.

This clonotype was counted at least ten times. Its antigen target is currently unknown. There are no base qualities to consult, and no much larger clone falls within one base. Libraries from unsorted PBMCs were made from 2 million PBMCs kept in RNAlater at -80 degrees C until RNA extraction. Multiple sclerosis patients were enrolled in a US clinical protocol evaluating disease progression by magnetic resonance imaging. Peripheral blood was subjected to Ficoll-Hypaque density gradient centrifugation to isolate PBMCs, which were then cryopreserved in liquid nitrogen. To synthesize cDNA, template-switch 5'RACE was performed with a primer carrying a 10-nucleotide random unique molecular identifier so that each TCR transcript was tagged. Over 170 million TCR-beta sequences, covering 15-18 subjects, were produced in each sequencing run. Total RNA was extracted with the RNeasy kit. The KAPA Real-time Library Amplification kit was used to amplify TCR-beta VDJ regions with primers for the TCR constant region and the 5'RACE anchor. A first PCR added sample indexes and Illumina adaptors, and a second PCR then raised library yield. After Ampure bead purification, the roughly 650 bp TCR product was size-selected on a 2% E-gel SizeSelection system. Before pooling, library quality was assessed on a Bioanalyzer, concentration was determined with Qubit, and library quantification was performed with the Kapa Library Quantification kit. An Illumina HiSeq 2500 was used to sequence the libraries paired-end at 2 x 150 bp. To increase sequence diversity, about 25-31% phiX was spiked into each library pool. As for the original processing: The UMI-based MiGEC pipeline processed quality-filtered reads and removed over 80% of raw TCR sequences during error correction. IMGT germline references were used for aligning VDJ genes, and each clonotype was defined as a unique CDR3 amino acid sequence together with its V-J genes. Clonal expansion, Shannon diversity and CDR3 relatedness (CalcPairwiseDistances, ClusterSamples) were evaluated with VDJtools, and phylogenetic trees were built with CLCbio workbench. Clones with at least 8 unique UMIs were defined as expanded, with this threshold being based on coefficient-of-variation modelling across technical triplicates. Using fastp at Q25 and MiXCR, TCRdb reprocessed the public reads and kept productive beta chains. Merged by CDR3 protein, the rows form single entries marked with the most common genes and DNA. The V and J calls here are based on TCRdb, not the publication. The sample table lists under 45,000 distinct CDR3 sequences, 3.8% of them with a count of one. The ten largest clones represent less than 2.5% of the sample.

The clonotype was recovered from a man aged 25-40 years with multiple sclerosis. Sequences were obtained from PBMCs.

The nucleotides are TGCAGTGCGGCCACTAGCGGGGGGATGACAGATACGCAGTATTTT. This is translated as CSAATSGGMTDTQYF. The chain joins TRBV20-1 to TRBJ2-3, with 12 middle bases fitting TRBD2. CDR1 and CDR2 are drawn from the germline V gene (reference sequence): DFQATT, SNEGSKA. From the cysteine up to the phenylalanine, the CDR3 has a length of 15 residues. Just the 45-base CDR3 DNA is kept, in frame starting at base 1. After removal of 6 bases from V and 3 bases from J, the junction retains 7 bases not matched to a gene.